These T cell receptor beta chains were read from a single sample in a study of cytomegalovirus exposure and HLA in healthy donors. TCRdb's copy holds only in-frame clones and misses some; the assay was immunoSEQ multiplex PCR. This sample's table has under 250,000 clones. Sequences were obtained from PBMCs. Source of these receptors: a girl aged 2 to 10 in good health and CMV-seropositive. CDR3s include the opening cysteine and the closing phenylalanine or tryptophan. Fields, in order: V gene, J gene, D gene, CDR3 DNA, CDR3 protein. D genes are given only for firm matches.

>TRBV28|TRBJ1-1|.
TGTGCCAGCAGTTCATTCAGGGGAGGGGTTTTCACTGAAGCTTTCTTT
CASSSFRGGVFTEAFF
>TRBV28|TRBJ1-4|.
TGTGCCAGCAGGGGGGGGCAGAGGGAAAAACTGTTTTTT
CASRGGQREKLFF
>TRBV10-3|TRBJ1-1|.
TGTGCCATCAGTGAGAAGGGAGACTCTGGGAACACTGAAGCTTTCTTT
CAISEKGDSGNTEAFF
>TRBV12-5|TRBJ2-3|.
TGTGCTAGTGGTTGGGGATTAGCGGAGCGAAGCACAGATACGCAGTATTTT
CASGWGLAERSTDTQYF
>TRBV5-5|TRBJ1-2|TRBD1
TGTGCCAGCAGCTTGGACAGGGGGCGAGACTATGGCTACACCTTC
CASSLDRGRDYGYTF
>TRBV4-1|TRBJ2-2|TRBD2
TGCGCCAGCAGCCAACCCGTCGGGGGGGGGACCGGGGAGCTGTTTTTT
CASSQPVGGGTGELFF
>TRBV19|TRBJ1-2|.
TGTGCCAGTAGTATTCTTAGCTTTGACAGTGATGGCTACACCTTC
CASSILSFDSDGYTF
>TRBV19|TRBJ2-7|TRBD1
TGTGCCAGTAGTATGGGGACAGGGGGTTTATACGAGCAGTACTTC
CASSMGTGGLYEQYF
>TRBV19|TRBJ2-5|.
TGTGCCAGTAGTTCGGCAGGGGCCCAGTACTTC
CASSSAGAQYF
>TRBV27|TRBJ1-5|.
TGTGCCAGCAGTTTGGGAGGGGGTATTCGTCAGCCCCAGCATTTT
CASSLGGGIRQPQHF
>TRBV27|TRBJ1-1|.
TGTGCCAGCAGTTTAGTGGCGGTGGCTGAAGCTTTCTTT
CASSLVAVAEAFF
>TRBV11-2|TRBJ2-3|.
TGTGCCAGCAGCTTAGTTCTAGATACGCAGTATTTT
CASSLVLDTQYF
>TRBV9|TRBJ1-4|TRBD1
TGTGCCAGCAGCCTCGGAGGACAGGGGGGCGAAAAACTGTTTTTT
CASSLGGQGGEKLFF
>TRBV6-1|TRBJ2-3|.
TGTGCCAGCACGGGGACTCAGGCTGGCACAGATACGCAGTATTTT
CASTGTQAGTDTQYF
>TRBV10-3|TRBJ2-1|TRBD2
TGTGCCACCCTAGCGGGAGGGCCCAATGAGCAGTTCTTC
CATLAGGPNEQFF
>TRBV29-1|TRBJ1-2|.
TGCAGCGCGATACAGGCTGACTATGGCTACACCTTC
CSAIQADYGYTF
>TRBV5-6|TRBJ1-2|.
TGTGCCAGCAGCCGGGAGGGGACTGCCGGCTACACCTTC
CASSREGTAGYTF
>TRBV30|TRBJ2-7|TRBD2
TGTGCCTGGACACAGAGCGGGAGTTTCTACGAGCAGTACTTC
CAWTQSGSFYEQYF
>TRBV6-5|TRBJ2-5|.
TGTGCCAGCAGTTATTCCCTCTCTAACCAAGAGACCCAGTACTTC
CASSYSLSNQETQYF
>TRBV29-1|TRBJ2-7|TRBD2
TGCAGCGTTCTGGAGGGAGGGACTAGCGGGAGAGTAGACGAGCAGTACTTC
CSVLEGGTSGRVDEQYF
>TRBV29-1|TRBJ1-2|.
TGCAGCGTCGACTGGGGCAACTATGGCTACACCTTC
CSVDWGNYGYTF
>TRBV29-1|TRBJ2-7|TRBD1
TGCAGCGTTGAAAGGGGCAAGGGGGCAGGGCAGTACTTC
CSVERGKGAGQYF
>TRBV6-1|TRBJ2-7|.
TGTGCCAGCAGTGGAGCCCTCTACGAGCAGTACTTC
CASSGALYEQYF
>TRBV28|TRBJ1-2|.
TGTGCCAGCAGTTCCTACGCCGGGGGCTACACCTTC
CASSSYAGGYTF
>TRBV5-1|TRBJ1-3|TRBD1
TGCGCCAGCAGCTTGGCCTGGACAGGGGGCTTTAACCCTGGAAACACCATATATTTT
CASSLAWTGGFNPGNTIYF
>TRBV28|TRBJ2-5|.
TGTGCCAGCAGTCACCCCCGGGACTCCTCAAGGGAGACCCAGTACTTC
CASSHPRDSSRETQYF
>TRBV25-1|TRBJ2-1|TRBD2
TGTGCCAGCAGTGAATTCAAGGCTAGCGGGAATTTCGGTGAGCAGTTCTTC
CASSEFKASGNFGEQFF
>TRBV11-2|TRBJ1-2|.
TGTGCCAGCAGCATACCAGACAGGATCTATGGCTACACCTTC
CASSIPDRIYGYTF
>TRBV19|TRBJ1-1|.
TGTGCCAGTAGTAGACAAGGGGACACTGAAGCTTTCTTT
CASSRQGDTEAFF
>TRBV28|TRBJ2-7|TRBD2
TGTGCCAGCAGTTCAGCGGGAGGGAGATATTACGAGCAGTACTTC
CASSSAGGRYYEQYF
>TRBV28|TRBJ2-3|.
TGTGCCAGCAGAACTCTACAGGGCATCCCCACAGATACGCAGTATTTT
CASRTLQGIPTDTQYF
>TRBV10-2|TRBJ2-1|.
TGCGCCAGCGCCAGGCTGAGGCGGGGTCAGGGTGAGCAGTTCTTC
CASARLRRGQGEQFF
>TRBV5-4|TRBJ2-5|TRBD2
TGTGCCAGCAGCTTGGCGGCTAGCGGAGATCAAGAGACCCAGTACTTC
CASSLAASGDQETQYF
>TRBV28|TRBJ1-2|.
TGTGCCAGCACCCCCGGGGGGCGTGCAGACTATGGCTACACCTTC
CASTPGGRADYGYTF
>TRBV5-1|TRBJ2-2|TRBD1
TGCGCCAGCAGCTTTCCAGGGGGCGCGAACACCGGGGAGCTGTTTTTT
CASSFPGGANTGELFF
>TRBV6-6|TRBJ1-2|TRBD1
TGTGCCAGCTCCAATACAGGGGGCGCGTCTGGCTACACCTTC
CASSNTGGASGYTF
>TRBV5-1|TRBJ2-3|TRBD2
TGCGCCAGCAGGAGCGGGAGGGAGTCAGATACGCAGTATTTT
CASRSGRESDTQYF
>TRBV19|TRBJ2-1|.
TGTGCCAGTAGTGAGAGCTTAAGTTCTCAGTTCTTC
CASSESLSSQFF
>TRBV18|TRBJ2-7|.
TGTGCCAGCTCTCCCCGGGCCGGGGGTACCTACGAGCAGTACTTC
CASSPRAGGTYEQYF
>TRBV5-4|TRBJ2-7|.
TGTGCCAGCAGCTCCTACCAACAGGGAATTCTGGGCGAGCAGTACTTC
CASSSYQQGILGEQYF
>TRBV11-2|TRBJ2-7|.
TGTGCCAGCAGCTCCCTAAAGGGGCAGGGCACTACCTACGAGCAGTACTTC
CASSSLKGQGTTYEQYF
>TRBV9|TRBJ2-1|.
TGTGCCAGCAGCGTAGGAGAGGGTCGTGAGCAGTTCTTC
CASSVGEGREQFF
>TRBV4-2|TRBJ2-1|TRBD2
TGTGCCAGCAGCCAAGGACTAGCGGGGTACAATGAGCAGTTCTTC
CASSQGLAGYNEQFF
>TRBV30|TRBJ1-2|.
TGTGCCTGGAGTTTGCAGTCGTTTAACTATGGCTACACCTTC
CAWSLQSFNYGYTF
>TRBV7-3|TRBJ2-1|.
TGTGCCAGCAGCAGCGCGGGCAGGTCCCAGTTCTTC
CASSSAGRSQFF
>TRBV11-1|TRBJ2-7|TRBD2
TGTGCCAGCAGGCCCTTAGCGGGAGGCTACGAGCAGTACTTC
CASRPLAGGYEQYF
>TRBV5-4|TRBJ2-1|TRBD2
TGTGCCAGCAGCACAAATTCAGCGGGATTACTGTACAATGAGCAGTTCTTC
CASSTNSAGLLYNEQFF
>TRBV4-2|TRBJ2-2|.
TGTGCCAGCAGCCTTAGGGGTTTGGGCACCGGGGAGCTGTTTTTT
CASSLRGLGTGELFF
>TRBV5-1|TRBJ2-7|TRBD2
TGCGCCAGCAGGACTAGCGGTATGGCCGAGCAGTACTTC
CASRTSGMAEQYF
>TRBV7-9|TRBJ2-3|TRBD1
TGTGCCAGCAGCAAAGGACAGGCATGGGGAGATACGCAGTATTTT
CASSKGQAWGDTQYF
>TRBV5-1|TRBJ2-3|TRBD2
TGCGCCAGCAGCTTACTAGCGCCTCCGACAGATACGCAGTATTTT
CASSLLAPPTDTQYF
>TRBV7-2|TRBJ2-1|.
TGTGCCAGCAGCTTTCCGGATAGCCAGCACCTTAGCTCCTACAATGAGCAGTTCTTC
CASSFPDSQHLSSYNEQFF